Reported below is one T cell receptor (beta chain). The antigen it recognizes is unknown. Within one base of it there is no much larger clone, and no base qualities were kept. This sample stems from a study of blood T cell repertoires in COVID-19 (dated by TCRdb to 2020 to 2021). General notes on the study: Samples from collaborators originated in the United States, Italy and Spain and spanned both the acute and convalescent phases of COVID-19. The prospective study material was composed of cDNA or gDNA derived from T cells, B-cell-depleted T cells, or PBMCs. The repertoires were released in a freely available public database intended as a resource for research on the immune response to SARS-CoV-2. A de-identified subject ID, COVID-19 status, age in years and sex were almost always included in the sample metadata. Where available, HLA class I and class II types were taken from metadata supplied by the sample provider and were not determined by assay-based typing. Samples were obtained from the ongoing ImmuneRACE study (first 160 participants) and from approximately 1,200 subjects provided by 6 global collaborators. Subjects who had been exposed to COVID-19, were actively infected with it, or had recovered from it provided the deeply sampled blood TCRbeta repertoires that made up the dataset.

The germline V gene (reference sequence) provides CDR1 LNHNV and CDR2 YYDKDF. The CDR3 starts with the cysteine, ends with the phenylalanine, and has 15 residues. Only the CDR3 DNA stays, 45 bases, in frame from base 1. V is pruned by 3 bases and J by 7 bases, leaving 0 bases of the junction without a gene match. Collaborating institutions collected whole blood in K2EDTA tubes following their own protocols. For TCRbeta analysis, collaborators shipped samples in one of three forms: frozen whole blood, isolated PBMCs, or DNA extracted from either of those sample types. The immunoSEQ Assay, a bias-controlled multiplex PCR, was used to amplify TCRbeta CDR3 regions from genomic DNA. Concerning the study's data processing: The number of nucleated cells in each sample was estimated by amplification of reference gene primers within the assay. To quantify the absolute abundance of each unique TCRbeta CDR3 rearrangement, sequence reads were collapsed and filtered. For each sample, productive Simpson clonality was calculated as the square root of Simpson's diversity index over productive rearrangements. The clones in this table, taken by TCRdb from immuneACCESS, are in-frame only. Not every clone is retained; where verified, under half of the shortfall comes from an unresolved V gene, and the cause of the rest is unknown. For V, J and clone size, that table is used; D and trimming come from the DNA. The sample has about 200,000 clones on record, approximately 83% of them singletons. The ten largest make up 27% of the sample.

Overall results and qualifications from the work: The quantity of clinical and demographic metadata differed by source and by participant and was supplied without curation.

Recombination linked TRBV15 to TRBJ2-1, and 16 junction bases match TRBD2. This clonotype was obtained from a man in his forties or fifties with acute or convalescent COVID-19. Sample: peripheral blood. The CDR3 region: CATSRGLAGGNEQFF. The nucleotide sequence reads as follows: TGTGCCACCAGCAGGGGACTAGCGGGGGGGAATGAGCAGTTCTTC.